These 9 T cell receptor beta chains were sequenced from one sample in a study of blood T cell repertoires in COVID-19. TCRdb's copy holds only in-frame clones and misses some; the assay was immunoSEQ multiplex PCR. The table has 350,000 to 450,000 clones, more than 70% seen once; the top ten hold around 1.9%. The source material was PBMCs or T cells enriched from blood (not recorded which). These receptors all stem from a middle-aged man in a cohort exposed to, infected with or recovered from COVID-19 (not recorded which).

The chain combines TRBV7-2 with TRBJ2-1; D is unclear. There are 13 residues in the CDR3. Germline V gives CDR1 SGHTA, CDR2 FQGNSA. Trimming cost V 1 base and J 5 bases, with 6 bases left between them. The DNA for the CDR3 is TGTGCCAGCAGCTTAGGAGGCCACAATGAGCAGTTCTTC. This translates into CASSLGGHNEQFF.

This clone was detected only once. The V call is TRBV2, the J call TRBJ1-4; tentative D call: TRBD1 (5 bases). There are 11 residues in the CDR3. Germline loops: CDR1 SNHLY, CDR2 FYNNEI. With 4 bases removed from V and 12 bases from J, the gap between germline ends came to 9 bases. The CDR3 here is CASSAGWQLFF. As DNA, the CDR3 is TGTGCCAGCAGTGCAGGGTGGCAACTGTTTTTT.

V and J are TRBV2 and TRBJ2-7, with D perhaps TRBD1 (5 bases). The CDR3 is made up of 13 amino acids. With 4 bases removed from V and 2 bases from J, the gap between germline ends came to 9 bases. CDR1 and CDR2 from the germline V gene are SNHLY and FYNNEI. CDR3 region: CASSGTGAYEQYF. The CDR3 DNA sequence: TGTGCCAGCAGTGGAACAGGCGCCTACGAGCAGTACTTC.

The chain has TRBV29-1 and TRBJ2-1; 8 nucleotides line up with TRBD1. This CDR3 spans 13 amino acids. CDR1 is SQVTM, CDR2 ANQGSEA, per germline. Trimming cost V 7 bases and J 5 bases; bases outside gene matches: 7. The CDR3 DNA is TGCAGCGCTGACAGGGGTTCGGACAATGAGCAGTTCTTC. This sequence encodes CSADRGSDNEQFF.

The V gene is TRBV5-1, the J gene TRBJ2-7, with D maybe TRBD2 (6 bases). The CDR3 is made up of 13 amino acids. The germline gives CDR1 SGHRS, CDR2 YFSETQ. Deletions cut 2 bases from V and 7 bases from J, with 13 bases between. The CDR3 protein is CASSFAGGGEQYF. CDR3 nucleotides: TGCGCCAGCAGCTTCGCGGGTGGAGGGGAGCAGTACTTC.

The chain carries TRBV15 and TRBJ2-3; D is uncertain. V lost 5 bases and J lost 3, with 9 bases in between. This CDR3 is 13 amino acids long. From germline, CDR1 is LNHNV and CDR2 YYDKDF (reference sequence). CDR3 protein: CATSLAATDTQYF. CDR3 nucleotide sequence: TGTGCCACCAGCCTTGCGGCGACAGATACGCAGTATTTT.

In this sample, this clone turned up many times. The chain couples TRBV14 to TRBJ2-1, with D maybe TRBD1 (6 bases). Trimming stripped 5 bases from V and 4 bases from J, with 9 bases between. The CDR3 consists of 13 residues. CDR1 and CDR2 (germline): SGHDN, FVKESK. CDR3 sequence: CASSWDTYNEQFF. As DNA, the CDR3 is TGTGCCAGCAGCTGGGACACGTACAATGAGCAGTTCTTC.

This chain links TRBV27 with TRBJ2-1, with a tentative D call TRBD1 (6 bases). The CDR3 is made up of 15 amino acids. Germline CDR1 and CDR2: MNHEY and SMNVEV (reference sequence). The ends were cut back, 6 bases at V and 0 bases at J, with 12 bases in the middle. DNA for the CDR3: TGTGCCAGCAGGAGTACAGGGCGCTCCTACAATGAGCAGTTCTTC. Its translation: CASRSTGRSYNEQFF.

V is TRBV28 and J is TRBJ2-1; 10 bases are shared with TRBD2. Germline CDR1 is MDHEN and CDR2 is SYDVKM. V dropped 1 base and J dropped 16; count of bases not matched to a gene: 7. The CDR3 runs 13 residues. The CDR3 reads CASSLSASGSQFF. For the CDR3, the DNA is TGTGCCAGCAGTTTATCGGCTAGCGGGAGTCAATTCTTC.